The 20 T cell receptor beta chains given below trace back to one sample, sequenced in a study of blood T cell repertoires in COVID-19. Here immunoSEQ multiplex PCR was the method, and the copy in TCRdb shows in-frame clones only, minus some. The sample carries fewer than 75,000 clones, about 91% recorded once. Sequenced input: peripheral blood. The receptors originated from a man older than 75 with acute or convalescent COVID-19.

The chain links TRBV7-6 to TRBJ2-2; D is ambiguous. CDR3 size: 12 residues. V was trimmed by 6 bases and J by 6 bases, leaving 8 bases between them. Germline V gene sequence: CDR1 SGHVS, CDR2 FNYEAQ. Here the CDR3 reads CASRIPAGELFF. CDR3 DNA: TGTGCCAGCAGGATACCAGCCGGGGAGCTGTTTTTT.

The V call is TRBV6-5, the J call TRBJ1-1; weak D call: TRBD1 (6 bases). This CDR3 contains 13 residues. Germline CDR1 reads MNHEY; CDR2 reads SVGAGI. Trimming pared 7 bases from V and 3 bases from J, leaving 12 bases between. The CDR3 region has the DNA TGTGCCAGCAAGGGGGGGCTTTACACTGAAGCTTTCTTT. Protein product: CASKGGLYTEAFF.

The rearrangement links TRBV29-1 to TRBJ1-1, with a weak D call TRBD1 (5 bases). This CDR3 has 10 amino acids. V lost 5 bases, J lost 7 bases, and 8 bases lay in between. Per germline, CDR1 SQVTM and CDR2 ANQGSEA. CDR3 in DNA: TGCAGCGTTCAGACAGTTGAAGCTTTCTTT. Encoded protein: CSVQTVEAFF.

The chain uses TRBV5-1 and TRBJ2-6, with D possibly being TRBD2 (6 bases). The germline V and J ends were trimmed by 0 bases and 4 bases, with 11 bases remaining between them. Per the germline V gene, CDR1 is SGHRS and CDR2 is YFSETQ. The CDR3 sequence is 16 residues long. The CDR3 loop is CASSLAAGTGANVLTF. CDR3 coding DNA: TGCGCCAGCAGCTTGGCGGCGGGGACCGGGGCCAACGTCCTGACTTTC.

The count of this clone is one. V is TRBV7-9 and J is TRBJ1-4; TRBD1 matches at 7 bases. The germline V gene encodes CDR1 SEHNR and CDR2 FQNEAQ (reference sequence). This CDR3 comprises 15 residues. The V and J ends lost 4 bases and 7 bases, in that order; junction bases with no gene match: 9. CDR3 in DNA: TGTGCCAGCAGCTCCCCGACAGGGTTGGGTGAAAAACTGTTTTTT. Protein: CASSSPTGLGEKLFF.

V is TRBV18 and J is TRBJ2-1; D possibly corresponds to TRBD2 (6 bases). This CDR3 has 18 residues. V was pared by 2 bases and J by 1 base, with 18 bases between. Germline CDR1 is KGHSH and CDR2 is LQKENI. DNA of the CDR3: TGTGCCAGCTCACCAGCCGGGGGACTGGGGGTGTCCTACAATGAGCAGTTCTTC. It yields the protein CASSPAGGLGVSYNEQFF.

The gene calls are TRBV6-1 and TRBJ2-2; perhaps TRBD2 as D (7 bases). Looked up from germline, CDR1 is MNHNS and CDR2 is SASEGT. The CDR3 totals 14 residues. Deletions cut 3 bases from V and 5 bases from J, with 10 bases between. CDR3 loop: CASSERGGTGELFF. The CDR3 DNA is TGTGCCAGCAGTGAGAGGGGGGGAACCGGGGAGCTGTTTTTT.

The chain employs TRBV10-2 and TRBJ2-1, with 9 bases aligning to TRBD2. CDR3 length: 14 residues. Germline V gene data show CDR1 as WSHSY and CDR2 as SAAADI. The V and J ends lost 8 bases and 2 bases, in that order; junction bases with no gene match: 4. CDR3 in DNA: TGCGCCAGCCGACTAGCGGAGACCTACAATGAGCAGTTCTTC. It is translated as CASRLAETYNEQFF.

This sequence joins TRBV18 and TRBJ1-5; TRBD1 matches 11 bases. Germline-derived CDR1 and CDR2 are KGHSH and LQKENI. The trim removed 3 bases at V and 3 bases at J, leaving 7 bases unmatched. The CDR3 covers 17 residues. In DNA form, the CDR3 reads TGTGCCAGCTCACCCCCGGGACAGGGGGTAAACAATCAGCCCCAGCATTTT. Translated: CASSPPGQGVNNQPQHF.

The J gene is TRBJ2-4, the V gene TRBV6-6; tentative D call: TRBD1 (6 bases). Germline lookup yields CDR1 MNHNY and CDR2 SVGAGI (reference sequence). V was trimmed by 0 bases and J by 2 bases, leaving 8 bases between them. CDR3 length equals 15 residues. DNA for the CDR3: TGTGCCAGCAGTTACTCGCAGGGGACCAAAAACATTCAGTACTTC. Translating gives CASSYSQGTKNIQYF.

The genes are TRBV24-1 and TRBJ2-5; a possible D gene is TRBD2 (6 bases). CDR1 is KGHDR and CDR2 is SFDVKD in the germline V gene. CDR3 length: 15 residues. V lost 2 bases and J lost 4, with 13 bases in between. The CDR3 DNA is TGTGCCACCAGTGATTCCTCCGGGAGCGGAGAGACCCAGTACTTC. Encoded protein: CATSDSSGSGETQYF.

V and J are TRBV10-1 and TRBJ1-1, with TRBD1 identical over 8 bases. This CDR3 is 13 amino acids long. CDR1 and CDR2 (germline): WNHNN, SYGVQD (reference sequence). V gave up 8 bases and J gave up 4 bases; unmatched junction bases: 6. CDR3 nucleotides: TGCGCCAGCTTTCCGGGACAGGTCACTGAAGCTTTCTTT. It encodes CASFPGQVTEAFF.

In nucleotides, the CDR3 is TGTGCCAGCAGTTCGCCGGGACAGTGGCCCAATCCTAACACCGGGGAGCTGTTTTTT. Protein: CASSSPGQWPNPNTGELFF. The V gene is TRBV27, the J gene TRBJ2-2; 7 nucleotides align to TRBD1. There are 19 residues in the CDR3. V gave up 4 bases and J gave up 2 bases; unmatched junction bases: 16. Germline V gives CDR1 MNHEY, CDR2 SMNVEV (reference sequence).

V and J are TRBV19 and TRBJ2-7; 10 nucleotides line up with TRBD2. After removal of 3 bases from V and 6 bases from J, the junction contained 2 bases not matched to a gene. CDR3 length equals 13 residues. Germline CDR1 is LNHDA and CDR2 is SQIVND (reference sequence). DNA of the CDR3: TGTGCCAGTAGTATGCTAGCGGGAGTCGAGCAGTACTTC. Its protein product is CASSMLAGVEQYF.

The CDR3 sequence is CASSPGQQTEAFF. The CDR3 bases are TGTGCCAGCTCACCAGGACAGCAGACTGAAGCTTTCTTT. The chain employs TRBV18 and TRBJ1-1; a possible D gene is TRBD1 (6 bases). The germline V gene encodes CDR1 KGHSH and CDR2 LQKENI. Trimming took 2 bases from V and 5 from J, leaving 9 bases between them. The CDR3 has 13 residues.

V usage is TRBV19 and J usage is TRBJ2-2; D possibly corresponds to TRBD1 (7 bases). The CDR3 runs 15 residues. From germline, CDR1 is LNHDA and CDR2 SQIVND (reference sequence). The germline V and J ends were trimmed by 10 bases and 0 bases, with 15 bases remaining between them. For the CDR3, the DNA is TGTGCCACTCGGCGCGGGACAGCGAACACCGGGGAGCTGTTTTTT. This encodes CATRRGTANTGELFF.

J is TRBJ1-2 and V is TRBV27, with 8 nucleotides matching TRBD1. J was trimmed by 3 bases and V by 5 bases; bases with no gene match: 2. The CDR3 length is 13 residues. Germline CDR1 reads MNHEY; CDR2 reads SMNVEV (reference sequence). DNA for the CDR3: TGTGCCAGCAGTCCGACAGGGGACTATGGCTACACCTTC. Protein: CASSPTGDYGYTF.

The V and J genes are TRBV27 and TRBJ2-7; D possibly corresponds to TRBD1 (7 bases). Between the trimmed V and J ends, which lost 6 bases and 2 bases, there was a span of 11 bases. The CDR3 has 13 amino acids. The V gene's germline CDR1 is MNHEY and CDR2 SMNVEV (reference sequence). Written as DNA, the CDR3 is TGTGCCAGCAGCCCAGGGGGGCCCTACGAGCAGTACTTC. Protein sequence: CASSPGGPYEQYF.

This chain uses TRBV6-5 with TRBJ2-1; D not certain. CDR1 and CDR2 from the germline V gene are MNHEY and SVGAGI. The CDR3 is 14 amino acids. Trimming pared 4 bases from V and 6 bases from J, leaving 13 bases between. CDR3 coding DNA: TGTGCCAGCAGTTCAGGATTCCCTTCCAATGAGCAGTTCTTC. Amino acid sequence: CASSSGFPSNEQFF.

This clone was observed once. This chain joins TRBV2 and TRBJ2-7; 8 nucleotides agree with TRBD1. Germline CDR1 is SNHLY and CDR2 is FYNNEI. The CDR3 consists of 13 residues. V was clipped by 4 bases and J by 5 bases; unmatched bases: 4. The CDR3, as DNA: TGTGCCAGCAGTGCGACAGGGGACCACGAGCAGTACTTC. Translated: CASSATGDHEQYF.